Below are 14 T cell receptor beta chains sequenced from a single sample in a study of post-analysis software for immune sequencing data. The library was made from cDNA and included unique molecular identifiers. A single record per CDR3 protein comes from TCRdb applying MiXCR to the PCR reads. This sample has approximately 730,000 distinct CDR3 sequences, with around 46% found just once. Antigen specificity for these receptors is unknown. Study results and caveats: TRBV5-6, TRBV5-1 and TRBV20-1 belonged to a set of roughly five TRBV segments that were more frequent in patients than controls.

The sample comprised blood. These receptors all stem from a girl aged 5 to 17 with multiple sclerosis.

The chain recombines TRBV7-9 with TRBJ2-5; TRBD2 aligns across 9 bases. The J call is uncertain, as TRBJ2-7 better fits the DNA end. From germline, CDR1 is SEHNR and CDR2 FQNEAQ (reference sequence). There are 15 residues in the CDR3. This CDR3 reads CASSSTAGGLLEQYF. The CDR3 DNA is TGTGCCAGCAGCTCCACAGCGGGAGGATTACTCGAGCAGTACTTC.

The DNA for the CDR3 is TGTGCCAGCAGCCCTGGCAGAGGGACCGCCTACGGGCAGTACTTC. This sequence encodes CASSPGRGTAYGQYF. The V call is TRBV11-2, the J call TRBJ2-5; D may be TRBD1 or TRBD2 (5 bases each). Germline assignment: CDR1 SGHAT and CDR2 FQNNGV. Between the trimmed V and J ends, which lost 5 bases and 11 bases, there was a span of 24 bases. This CDR3 is built from 15 residues.

The table lists this clonotype with many counts. The CDR3 loop is CSVGGGETQYF. DNA of the CDR3: TGCAGCGTTGGGGGTGGAGAGACCCAGTACTTC. V usage is TRBV29-1 and J usage is TRBJ2-5; D remains ambiguous. Trimming stripped 4 bases from V and 4 bases from J, with 7 bases between. The CDR3 runs to 11 residues. Germline CDR1 SQVTM, CDR2 ANQGSEA.

The V call is TRBV4-3, the J call TRBJ1-2; a possible D gene is TRBD1 (6 bases). V lost 0 bases to trimming and J lost 2 bases, with 19 bases between them. CDR1 is LGHNA, CDR2 YSLEER, per germline. The CDR3 contains 18 residues. CDR3 residues: CASSQEEGNREPNYGYTF. CDR3 bases: TGCGCCAGCAGCCAAGAAGAAGGGAACAGGGAACCAAACTATGGCTACACCTTC.

This clonotype came up a few times. The CDR3 spells CSARTPSLDHEQYF. The DNA of the CDR3 is TGCAGTGCTCGAACCCCTTCCCTAGACCACGAGCAGTACTTC. The chain has TRBV20-1 and TRBJ2-7; the D is unclear. There are 14 residues in the CDR3. The germline CDR1 and CDR2 sequences are DFQATT and SNEGSKA (reference sequence). Trimming cost V 5 bases and J 5 bases, with 19 bases left between them.

The V call is TRBV29-1, the J call TRBJ2-3; 7 positions agree with TRBD1. After removal of 7 bases from V and 1 base from J, the junction contained 5 bases not matched to a gene. The CDR3 spans 13 residues. Germline CDR1 is SQVTM and CDR2 is ANQGSEA. Here the CDR3 reads CSDDRDGTDTQYF. CDR3 sequence (DNA): TGCAGCGATGACAGGGATGGCACAGATACGCAGTATTTT.

The chain is built from TRBV3-1 and TRBJ2-4, with D unresolved. There are 12 residues in the CDR3. Germline CDR1 and CDR2: LGHDT and YNNKEL (reference sequence). V dropped 0 bases and J dropped 13 bases, with 10 bases sitting between them. The CDR3 spells CASSQEGEVQYF. The CDR3 bases are TGTGCCAGCAGCCAAGAAGGTGAGGTGCAGTACTTC.

The rearrangement uses TRBV12-3 or TRBV12-4 and TRBJ1-4; D gene uncertain. The CDR3 totals 16 residues. V was trimmed by 2 bases and J by 2 bases, leaving 12 bases between them. CDR3 DNA: TGTGCCAGCAGTTTAACGGGTAGAATTACTAATGAAAAACTGTTTTTT. This codes for CASSLTGRITNEKLFF.

This chain connects TRBV12-3 or TRBV12-4 to TRBJ2-7, with TRBD1 as a possible D gene (6 bases). This CDR3 region has 12 residues. Trimming left V 6 bases short and J 9 bases short, with 15 bases between. The CDR3 sequence: CASSPTGSGQYF. The CDR3 nucleotides are TGTGCCAGCAGCCCCACAGGGTCGGGGCAGTACTTC.

This clonotype was found once. The rearrangement links TRBV29-1 to TRBJ2-3; 14 nucleotides agree with TRBD2. CDR3 length: 14 residues. With 3 bases clipped from V and 11 bases from J, the junction kept 7 bases outside the gene matches. CDR1 is SQVTM and CDR2 is ANQGSEA in the germline V gene. This CDR3 reads CSVEGTSGSPGQYF. Written as DNA, the CDR3 is TGCAGCGTTGAGGGGACTAGCGGGAGCCCCGGGCAGTATTTT.

This clonotype was recorded a few times. This chain joins TRBV5-8 and TRBJ2-3; 9 bases line up with TRBD1. CDR3 length: 15 residues. The V and J ends lost 0 bases and 2 bases, in that order; junction bases with no gene match: 1. Germline V lookup: CDR1 SGHTS, CDR2 YDEGEE. The CDR3: CASSLDRGHTDTQYF. The CDR3 nucleotides read TGTGCCAGCAGCTTGGACAGGGGGCACACAGATACGCAGTATTTT.

The chain links TRBV6-2 or TRBV6-3 to TRBJ2-1, with TRBD2 matching over 8 bases. From germline, CDR1 is MNHEY and CDR2 SVGEGT. The trim removed 6 bases at V and 0 bases at J, leaving 10 bases unmatched. The CDR3 length is 17 residues. The CDR3 DNA reads as TGTGCCAGCAGGAGGGGCGGGAGGCCGAACTCCTACAATGAGCAGTTCTTC. This codes for CASRRGGRPNSYNEQFF.

This clonotype was detected only a few times. The gene calls are TRBV4-3 and TRBJ2-1; D uncertain. Per germline, CDR1 LGHNA and CDR2 YSLEER. Trimming left V 5 bases short and J 9 bases short, with 14 bases between. The CDR3 extends over 13 amino acids. CDR3 nucleotides: TGCGCCAGCAGCAACTTAGGGCTTGCTGAGCAGTTCTTC. This translates into CASSNLGLAEQFF.

The J gene is TRBJ1-2, the V gene TRBV5-5; tentatively, D is TRBD1 (5 bases). The V end lost 4 bases, the J end lost 7 bases, and 17 bases lay between the germline ends. Germline CDR1 SGHKS, CDR2 YYEKEE (reference sequence). The CDR3 is 14 amino acids. CDR3 DNA sequence: TGTGCCAGCAGCACGGACATTTCGCGGCGTGGCTACACCTTC. It translates to CASSTDISRRGYTF.